Listed below are T cell receptor beta chains from one sample, sequenced in a study of blood T cell repertoires in COVID-19. Assay used: immunoSEQ multiplex PCR; TCRdb lists only in-frame clones, some missing. Among over 250,000 clones, 70% to 90% were seen once, and the ten largest hold approximately 11%. The sequenced sample was peripheral blood. These receptor sequences come from a woman in her 70s with acute or convalescent COVID-19. CDR3s include the opening cysteine and the closing phenylalanine or tryptophan. The order of the fields is clone size, D gene, J gene, V gene, CDR3 DNA, CDR3 protein. D genes are given only for firm matches. Not every row has a clone size; where given, it reads once, few, many or a size class.

clone size: -
D gene: -
J gene: TRBJ1-2
V gene: TRBV7-2
CDR3 DNA: TGTGCCAGCAGCACGACTGTCTTAAGTGACTATGGCTACACCTTC
CDR3 protein: CASSTTVLSDYGYTF

clone size: -
D gene: -
J gene: TRBJ1-5
V gene: TRBV27
CDR3 DNA: TGTGCCCCAGGTCAGCCCCAGCATTTT
CDR3 protein: CAPGQPQHF

clone size: -
D gene: -
J gene: TRBJ2-1
V gene: TRBV3-1/TRBV3-2
CDR3 DNA: TGTGCCAGCAGCCAAATCCGGGGTTACAATGAGCAGTTCTTC
CDR3 protein: CASSQIRGYNEQFF

clone size: once
D gene: -
J gene: TRBJ2-1
V gene: TRBV18
CDR3 DNA: TGTGCCAGCTCACCATTACAGCCTCGGAACAATGAGCAGTTCTTC
CDR3 protein: CASSPLQPRNNEQFF

clone size: once
D gene: TRBD2
J gene: TRBJ2-1
V gene: TRBV30
CDR3 DNA: TGTGCCTGGAGTGGGACTAGATTTAACAATGAGCAGTTCTTC
CDR3 protein: CAWSGTRFNNEQFF

clone size: -
D gene: -
J gene: TRBJ1-6
V gene: TRBV5-8
CDR3 DNA: TGTGCCAGCAGCTTGAGGGGGGGTGGTTCACCCCTCCACTTT
CDR3 protein: CASSLRGGGSPLHF

clone size: -
D gene: -
J gene: TRBJ2-7
V gene: TRBV5-1
CDR3 DNA: TGCGCCAGCAGCTTAGGACAGCTCTACGAGCAGTACTTC
CDR3 protein: CASSLGQLYEQYF

clone size: -
D gene: -
J gene: TRBJ1-1
V gene: TRBV5-1
CDR3 DNA: TGCGCCAGCAGGCGTGAGGTCAGGGGAGGGGGAAAAGCTTTCTTT
CDR3 protein: CASRREVRGGGKAFF

clone size: -
D gene: TRBD1
J gene: TRBJ2-7
V gene: TRBV5-1
CDR3 DNA: TGCGCCAGCAGCGTGACCTGGGACAGTTCCTACGAGCAGTACTTC
CDR3 protein: CASSVTWDSSYEQYF

clone size: once
D gene: -
J gene: TRBJ1-1
V gene: TRBV5-4
CDR3 DNA: TGTGCCAGCAGCTTCAGGGGTGGCACTGAAGCTTTCTTT
CDR3 protein: CASSFRGGTEAFF

clone size: few
D gene: -
J gene: TRBJ1-2
V gene: TRBV11-3
CDR3 DNA: TGTGCCAGCAGCTTCTCGGGGTCGGGGATCGACTATGGCTACACCTTC
CDR3 protein: CASSFSGSGIDYGYTF

clone size: -
D gene: -
J gene: TRBJ1-5
V gene: TRBV3-1/TRBV3-2
CDR3 DNA: TGTGCCAGCAGCCAAGCCCCACAGGGACCCTACGCCCAGCATTTT
CDR3 protein: CASSQAPQGPYAQHF

clone size: -
D gene: -
J gene: TRBJ1-3
V gene: TRBV27
CDR3 DNA: TGTGCCACTGGACGGTGGGAGGGAACTGGAAACACCATATATTTT
CDR3 protein: CATGRWEGTGNTIYF

clone size: -
D gene: TRBD2
J gene: TRBJ2-1
V gene: TRBV5-6
CDR3 DNA: TGTGCCAGCAGCCCCTATCGGCAGGCGGGGGGTAATGAGCAGTTCTTC
CDR3 protein: CASSPYRQAGGNEQFF

clone size: once
D gene: -
J gene: TRBJ1-2
V gene: TRBV20-1
CDR3 DNA: TGCAGTGCCGGGAGGGGCTACACCTTC
CDR3 protein: CSAGRGYTF

clone size: -
D gene: -
J gene: TRBJ1-2
V gene: TRBV12-3/TRBV12-4
CDR3 DNA: TGTGCCAGCAGTCGTATCGGGGGCTACACCTTC
CDR3 protein: CASSRIGGYTF

clone size: -
D gene: -
J gene: TRBJ1-3
V gene: TRBV30
CDR3 DNA: TGTGCCTGGACAGGGCCCTTCTCTGGAAACACCATATATTTT
CDR3 protein: CAWTGPFSGNTIYF

clone size: -
D gene: -
J gene: TRBJ2-7
V gene: TRBV15
CDR3 DNA: TGTGCCACCAGCAGTGGTCTTGGGGGCCCCAACGAGCAGTACTTC
CDR3 protein: CATSSGLGGPNEQYF

clone size: once
D gene: TRBD1
J gene: TRBJ1-1
V gene: TRBV6-1
CDR3 DNA: TGTGCCAGCAGGGCGACAGGGGCGGCCACTGAAGCTTTCTTT
CDR3 protein: CASRATGAATEAFF

clone size: -
D gene: -
J gene: TRBJ1-1
V gene: TRBV2
CDR3 DNA: TGTGCCAGCAGCCCGGGATGGTCTTTCTTT
CDR3 protein: CASSPGWSFF